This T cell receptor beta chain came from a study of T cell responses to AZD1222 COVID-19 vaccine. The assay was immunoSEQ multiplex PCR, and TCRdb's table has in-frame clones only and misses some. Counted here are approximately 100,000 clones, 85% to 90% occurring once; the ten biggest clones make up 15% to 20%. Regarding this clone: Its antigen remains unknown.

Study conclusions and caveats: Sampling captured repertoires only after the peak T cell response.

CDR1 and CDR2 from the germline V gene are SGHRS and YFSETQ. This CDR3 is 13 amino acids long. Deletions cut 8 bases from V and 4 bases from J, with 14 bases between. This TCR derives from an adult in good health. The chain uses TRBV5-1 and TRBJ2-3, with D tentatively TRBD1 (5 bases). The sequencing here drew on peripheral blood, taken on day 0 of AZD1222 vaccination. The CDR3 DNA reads TGCGCCAGTTCAAGGGGTGGGCCAGATACGCAGTATTTT. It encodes CASSRGGPDTQYF.